The text below deals with one T cell receptor (beta chain). In the original processing: Quantification of nucleated cells was approximated via reference gene primer amplification. Profiling relied on immunoSEQ multiplex PCR, and the TCRdb table lists in-frame clones only, not all of them. V, J and clone size are taken as reported in that table, and D and trimming were inferred from the DNA itself. The table has 25,000 to 30,000 clones, more than 75% seen once; the top ten hold 13%. The data stem from a study of blood T cell repertoires in COVID-19. As for the study in general: Some COVID-19 samples were acute and others convalescent; all came from the United States, Italy and Spain. T cells, B-cell-depleted T cells, or PBMCs provided the cDNA or gDNA that served as material.

Germline CDR1 is SEHNR and CDR2 is FQNEAQ (reference sequence). The CDR3 contains 16 residues. V gave up 3 bases and J gave up 1 base; unmatched junction bases: 8. This sequence was found in a human donor in a cohort sampled during active COVID-19. The donor label of this sample is uncertain. The rearrangement joins TRBV7-9 to TRBJ1-1; 7 nucleotides align to TRBD1. The sample was peripheral blood. CDR3 nucleotides: TGTGCCAGCAGCTTGGGAAGAAGGGGGCCGAACACTGAAGCTTTCTTT. Protein product: CASSLGRRGPNTEAFF.